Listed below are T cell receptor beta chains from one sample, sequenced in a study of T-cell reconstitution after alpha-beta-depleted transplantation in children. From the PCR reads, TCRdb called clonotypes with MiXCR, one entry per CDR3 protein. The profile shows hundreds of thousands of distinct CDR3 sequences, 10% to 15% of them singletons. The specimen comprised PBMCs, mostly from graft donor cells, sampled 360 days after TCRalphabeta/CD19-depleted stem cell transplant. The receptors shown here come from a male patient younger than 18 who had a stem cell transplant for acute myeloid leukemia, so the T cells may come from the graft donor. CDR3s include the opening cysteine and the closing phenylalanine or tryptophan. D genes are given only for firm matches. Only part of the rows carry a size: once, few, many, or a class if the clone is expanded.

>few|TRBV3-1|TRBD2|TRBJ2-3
TGTGCCAGCAGCTCCTCCGGGACTATTACAGATACGCAGTATTTT
CASSSSGTITDTQYF
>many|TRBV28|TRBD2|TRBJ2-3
TGTGCCAGCAGTTTAGAGACTAGCGGGAACCTGGTAACTAGCACAGATACGCAGTATTTT
CASSLETSGNLVTSTDTQYF
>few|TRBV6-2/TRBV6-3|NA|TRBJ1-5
TGTGCCAGCAGATCCTCCGGTTTCTGGGATAGCAATCAGCCCCAGCATTTT
CASRSSGFWDSNQPQHF
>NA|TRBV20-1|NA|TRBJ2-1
TGCAGTGCAAGGGGTTGGCCTAATGAGCAGTTCTTC
CSARGWPNEQFF
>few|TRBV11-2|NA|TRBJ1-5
TGTGCCAGCAGCTTAGTACCACAGGGACGCTATAGCAATCAGCCCCAGCATTTT
CASSLVPQGRYSNQPQHF
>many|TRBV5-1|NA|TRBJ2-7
TGCGCCAGCAGCTTTGACAGGGGAGGGTCCTACGAGCAGTACTTC
CASSFDRGGSYEQYF
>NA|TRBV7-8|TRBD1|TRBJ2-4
TGTGCCAGCAGCCCTTCGACAGGGGAGACCAAAAACATTCAGTACTTC
CASSPSTGETKNIQYF
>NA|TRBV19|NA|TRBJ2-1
TGTGCCAGTAGTATTCGACAGGTCTATAATGAGCAGTTCTTC
CASSIRQVYNEQFF
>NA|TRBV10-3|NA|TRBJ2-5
TGTGCCATCAAGGACGGGTACCAAGAGACCCAGTACTTC
CAIKDGYQETQYF
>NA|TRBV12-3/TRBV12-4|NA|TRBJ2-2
TGTGCCAGCAGTTTTCTGCCACGAACCGGGGAGCTGTTTTTT
CASSFLPRTGELFF
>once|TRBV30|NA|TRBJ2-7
TGTGCCTGGGGCAAAGTGGCGGAGCAGTACTTC
CAWGKVAEQYF
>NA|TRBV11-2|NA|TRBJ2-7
TGTGCCAGCAGCTTAGTGGGGCAGTACTTC
CASSLVGQYF
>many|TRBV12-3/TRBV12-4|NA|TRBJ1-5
TGTGCCAGCAGTTTTAGCAATCAGCCCCAGCATTTT
CASSFSNQPQHF
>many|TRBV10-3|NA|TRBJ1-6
TGTGCCAATCGACAGGCGCTCTCCTATAATTCACCCCTCCACTTT
CANRQALSYNSPLHF
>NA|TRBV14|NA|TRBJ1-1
TGTGCCAGCAGCCAACGACAGAACACTGAAGCTTTCTTT
CASSQRQNTEAFF
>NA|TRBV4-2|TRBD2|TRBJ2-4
TGTGCCAGCAGCCAAGTGGGGACTAGCGGGAGTGGTAAAAACATTCAGTACTTC
CASSQVGTSGSGKNIQYF
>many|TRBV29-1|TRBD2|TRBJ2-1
TGCAGCGTTGTGGGGGGGCGACTAGCGGGAGCCCCTTGGGGTGAGCAGTTCTTC
CSVVGGRLAGAPWGEQFF
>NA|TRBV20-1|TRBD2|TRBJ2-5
TGCAGTGCCCCTATAGCGGGAGGGCCCCGGGAGACCCAGTACTTC
CSAPIAGGPRETQYF
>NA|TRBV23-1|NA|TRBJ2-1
TGCGCCAGCAGTCATTACATCTCCTACAATGAGCAGTTCTTC
CASSHYISYNEQFF
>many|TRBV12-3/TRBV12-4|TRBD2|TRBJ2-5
TGTGCCAGCAGTTTCTGGCGGGAGGGCCAAGAGACCCAGTACTTC
CASSFWREGQETQYF
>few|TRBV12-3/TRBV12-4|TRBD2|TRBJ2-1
TGTGCCAGCAGGCGACTAGCGGGGCCCAGACTCGAGCAGTTCTTC
CASRRLAGPRLEQFF
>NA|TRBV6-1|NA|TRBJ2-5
TGTGCCAGCAGTGAAGGTAGCCCTAGGACCCAGTACTTC
CASSEGSPRTQYF
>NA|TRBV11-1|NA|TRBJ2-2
TGTGCCAGCAGCTTGGACGAACTGGGACAAGAATTTACCGGGGAGCTGTTTTTT
CASSLDELGQEFTGELFF
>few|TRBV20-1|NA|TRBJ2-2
TGCAGTGCTAGGGGACAGAACACCGGGGAGCTGTTTTTT
CSARGQNTGELFF
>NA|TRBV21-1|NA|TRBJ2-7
TGTGCCAGCAGCAAAGCAAATAGGACAGGCAACCGAGTCGGCTACGAGCAGTACTTC
CASSKANRTGNRVGYEQYF
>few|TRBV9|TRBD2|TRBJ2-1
TGTGCCAGCAGCGTAGCTGGAGCGGGGTACAATGAGCAGTTCTTC
CASSVAGAGYNEQFF
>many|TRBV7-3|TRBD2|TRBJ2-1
TGTGCCAGCAGCTTAAGAGCGGGAGGGCTCGGGGAGCAGTTCTTC
CASSLRAGGLGEQFF